Listed here are 6 T cell receptor beta chains from one sample, sequenced in a study of cytomegalovirus exposure and HLA in healthy donors. PCR was performed using 60 Vbeta and 13 Jbeta primers. Some clones are missing from TCRdb's copy, which holds only in-frame ones; the method was immunoSEQ multiplex PCR. The sample records fewer than 200,000 clones, approximately 78% being singletons. Sample: PBMCs. The source is a woman aged 18-29 years in good health and CMV-seronegative.

V gene TRBV29-1 combines with J gene TRBJ1-1; D possibly corresponds to TRBD1 (5 bases). The CDR3 length is 13 residues. The V end was cut by 7 bases, the J end by 0 bases, with 12 bases between. CDR1 is SQVTM and CDR2 is ANQGSEA in the germline V gene. The CDR3 reads CSARDWMNTEAFF. CDR3 nucleotides: TGCAGCGCCAGGGACTGGATGAACACTGAAGCTTTCTTT.

As to this clone: This same CDR3 is encoded by further DNA sequences in the sample. The chain combines TRBV11-2 with TRBJ1-5; D remains unclear. CDR1 is SGHAT and CDR2 is FQNNGV in the germline V gene. Deletions cut 1 base from V and 4 bases from J, with 8 bases between. The CDR3 sequence is 14 residues long. Here the CDR3 DNA reads TGTGCCAGCAGCTTAGGTGGGAGTAATCAGCCCCAGCATTTT. Protein product: CASSLGGSNQPQHF.

This clone was counted between two and nine times. The J gene is TRBJ1-5, the V gene TRBV2, with D possibly being TRBD1 (6 bases). In germline, CDR1 is SNHLY, CDR2 FYNNEI. The CDR3 has 17 residues. V lost 6 bases and J 2 bases, leaving 20 bases between the germline ends. The chain's CDR3 is CASRIGTHQAGNQPQHF. Here the CDR3 DNA reads TGTGCCAGCAGGATCGGGACACATCAAGCAGGCAATCAGCCCCAGCATTTT.

The CDR3 region is CSVPGLGVNNEQFF. The DNA of the CDR3 is TGCAGCGTTCCGGGACTAGGAGTCAACAATGAGCAGTTCTTC. The chain has TRBV29-1 and TRBJ2-1; 8 bases agree with TRBD2. Losses at the gene ends were 5 bases for V and 5 bases for J; bases not matched to a gene: 8. The CDR3 contains 14 residues. In germline, CDR1 is SQVTM, CDR2 ANQGSEA.

The rearrangement uses TRBV4-2 and TRBJ2-2, with 7 bases aligning to TRBD2. This CDR3 spans 17 amino acids. Germline values: CDR1 LGHNA, CDR2 YNFKEQ. The V segment lost 0 bases and the J segment 3 bases; nucleotides outside the gene matches: 7. This chain's CDR3 is CASSQEPASGYTGELFF. The CDR3 DNA follows: TGTGCCAGCAGCCAAGAACCCGCTAGCGGCTACACCGGGGAGCTGTTTTTT.

This chain links TRBV7-8 with TRBJ2-7, with 8 positions matching TRBD2. Per the germline V gene, CDR1 is SGHVS and CDR2 is FQNEAQ. Trimming cost V 3 bases and J 4 bases; bases outside gene matches: 5. CDR3 size: 14 residues. The CDR3 region has the DNA TGTGCCAGCAGCTTCCGGGAGGGCTTGTACGAGCAGTACTTC. This translates into CASSFREGLYEQYF.